Listed here are 24 T cell receptor beta chains from one sample, sequenced in a study of CD4 T cells in relation to SARS-CoV-2 and coronaviruses (dated by TCRdb to about 2021). These receptors have no identified antigens. Library preparation employed the immunoSEQ multiplex PCR assay. TCRdb re-hosts the immuneACCESS table, in-frame sequences only. Its copies lack some clones; in the studies checked, an unresolved V gene accounts for under half of them, and the cause for the rest is not known. For this sample the table gives 20,000 to 25,000 clones, of which about 79% were detected only once. Of the sample, around 11% falls within the top ten clones. CD4+ T cells from unexposed donors were collected before the COVID-19 pandemic (2011-2018). Following 10 days of culture, the EasySep CD4+ T cell isolation kit was used to isolate CD4+ T cells. Sequencing was carried out using CD4+ T cells from PBMCs, cultured in vitro. Every receptor here comes from a human donor in good health.

J is TRBJ1-6 and V is TRBV9, with 12 bases matching TRBD1. J was trimmed by 7 bases and V by 2 bases; bases with no gene match: 1. This CDR3 is built from 15 residues. Looked up from germline, CDR1 is SGDLS and CDR2 is YYNGEE. In nucleotides, the CDR3 is TGTGCCAGCAGCGTCGGGACAGGGGGCAATTCACCCCTCCACTTT. Translating gives CASSVGTGGNSPLHF.

The rearrangement joins TRBV3-1 (or the pseudogene TRBV3-2) to TRBJ2-1; TRBD2 matches at 7 bases. The trim removed 0 bases at V and 1 base at J, leaving 6 bases unmatched. Germline V gives CDR1 LGHDT, CDR2 YNNKEL (reference sequence). The CDR3 is 17 residues long. The CDR3 loop is CASSQDASGASYNEQFF. The CDR3 nucleotides are TGTGCCAGCAGCCAAGATGCCAGCGGGGCTTCCTACAATGAGCAGTTCTTC.

This clone occurred a few times. The chain employs TRBV7-9 and TRBJ1-2; D not resolved. Trimming pared 5 bases from V and 8 bases from J, leaving 15 bases between. The CDR3 totals 13 residues. The germline gives CDR1 SEHNR, CDR2 FQNEAQ (reference sequence). CDR3 in amino acids: CASSPNVGAGYTF. DNA of the CDR3: TGTGCCAGCAGCCCCAACGTAGGCGCAGGCTACACCTTC.

This clone was observed a few times. The V and J genes are TRBV7-2 and TRBJ1-6, with unresolved D. The CDR3 totals 15 residues. With 4 bases removed from V and 11 bases from J, the gap between germline ends came to 18 bases. Germline lookup yields CDR1 SGHTA and CDR2 FQGNSA. The CDR3 DNA reads as TGTGCCAGCAGCTCCTCGACTGGGCAGTGGACACCCCTCCACTTT. It codes for CASSSSTGQWTPLHF.

The rearrangement uses TRBV10-2 and TRBJ1-1; unclear D gene. The ends were cut back, 7 bases at V and 1 base at J, with 10 bases in the middle. In germline, CDR1 is WSHSY, CDR2 SAAADI. CDR3 size: 13 residues. In nucleotides, the CDR3 is TGCGCCAGCATGCGGCAGCGGAACACTGAAGCTTTCTTT. Protein product: CASMRQRNTEAFF.

The chain is built from TRBV2 and TRBJ2-5, with D perhaps given as TRBD1 or TRBD2 (5 bases each). There are 16 residues in the CDR3. Germline V gene data show CDR1 as SNHLY and CDR2 as FYNNEI. Trimming took 7 bases from V and 2 from J, leaving 20 bases between them. DNA for the CDR3: TGTGCCAGCATTCCGATCGGGGCTAGAGGACAAGAGACCCAGTACTTC. Translated, it gives CASIPIGARGQETQYF. The variable domain in full, completed from reference TRBV2 and TRBJ2-5, reads EPEVTQTPSHQVTQMGQEVILRCVPISNHLYFYWYRQILGQKVEFLVSFYNNEISEKSEIFDDQFSVERPDGSNFTLKIRSTKLEDSAMYFCASIPIGARGQETQYFGPGTRLLVL.

The chain combines TRBV9 with TRBJ2-1; TRBD2 is a possible D gene (6 bases). There are 19 residues in the CDR3. CDR1 is SGDLS, CDR2 YYNGEE, per germline. V was cut by 7 bases and J by 0 bases, with 26 bases left in between. The CDR3 sequence is CASGPGTQNYISSYNEQFF. The CDR3 nucleotides are TGTGCCAGCGGACCCGGGACTCAGAATTATATTAGCTCCTACAATGAGCAGTTCTTC.

The rearrangement uses TRBV9 and TRBJ2-1; no definite D call. V was pared by 0 bases and J by 3 bases, with 4 bases between. The CDR3 has 13 residues. From germline, CDR1 is SGDLS and CDR2 YYNGEE. DNA of the CDR3: TGTGCCAGCAGCGTAGGTGACTACAATGAGCAGTTCTTC. Its protein is CASSVGDYNEQFF.

This clone was counted once. This chain joins TRBV21-1 and TRBJ2-7. TRBV21-1 is an annotated pseudogene. CDR3 length: 17 amino acids. The CDR3 DNA sequence: TGTGCCAGCAGCAAAATGACAGCAGGACTGGAAAACTACGAGCAGTACTTC. As protein: CASSKMTAGLENYEQYF.

The gene calls are TRBV11-3 and TRBJ1-1, with unresolved D. V was cut by 3 bases and J by 3 bases, with 5 bases left in between. Per the germline V gene, CDR1 is SGHNT and CDR2 is YENEEA. The CDR3 is 12 amino acids. The CDR3 sequence is CASSLGDTEAFF. CDR3 DNA sequence: TGTGCCAGCAGCTTGGGAGACACTGAAGCTTTCTTT.

This clone was seen only a few times. V usage is TRBV6-5 and J usage is TRBJ2-3, with a weak D call TRBD1 (5 bases). The CDR3 sequence is 14 residues long. CDR1 and CDR2 (germline): MNHEY, SVGAGI. Trimming pared 6 bases from V and 2 bases from J, leaving 12 bases between. For the CDR3, the DNA is TGTGCCAGCAGGTTAGACAGCTACACAGATACGCAGTATTTT. It translates to CASRLDSYTDTQYF.

This clone rates as medium-sized (0.01 to 0.1%). The chain couples TRBV5-1 to TRBJ2-1, with 7 positions matching TRBD1. From germline, CDR1 is SGHRS and CDR2 YFSETQ. CDR3 length equals 15 residues. J was trimmed by 3 bases and V by 3 bases; bases with no gene match: 6. The CDR3 sequence: CASSSETGLYNEQFF. CDR3 sequence (DNA): TGCGCCAGCAGCTCGGAGACAGGGCTCTACAATGAGCAGTTCTTC.

This clone was counted a few times. The chain uses TRBV4-1 and TRBJ2-1; no firm D call. V lost 0 bases, J lost 2 bases, and 17 bases lay in between. This CDR3 spans 18 amino acids. Looked up from germline, CDR1 is MGHRA and CDR2 is YSYEKL. The CDR3 here is CASSQDSVARTTYNEQFF. CDR3 DNA: TGCGCCAGCAGCCAAGACTCGGTCGCCAGAACAACCTACAATGAGCAGTTCTTC.

This chain joins TRBV6-2 or TRBV6-3 and TRBJ2-3; D unclear. The CDR3 runs 12 residues. Germline-derived CDR1 and CDR2 are MNHEY and SVGEGT. The V gene lost 5 bases and the J gene lost 5 bases, with 8 bases spanning the gap. CDR3 in amino acids: CASSLSGDTQYF. CDR3 bases: TGTGCCAGCAGTCTATCGGGAGATACGCAGTATTTT.

V and J are TRBV5-1 and TRBJ2-7; D may correspond to TRBD1 or TRBD2 (6 bases each). V was trimmed by 4 bases and J by 4 bases, leaving 12 bases between them. CDR3 length: 13 amino acids. Germline V lookup: CDR1 SGHRS, CDR2 YFSETQ. CDR3 region: CASSPGAPYEQYF. Written as DNA, the CDR3 is TGCGCCAGCAGCCCGGGGGCGCCTTACGAGCAGTACTTC.

This clone has more than one count but fewer than ten. The chain uses TRBV6-5 and TRBJ1-6, with TRBD1 matching over 7 bases. The CDR3 extends over 15 amino acids. V was clipped by 0 bases and J by 5 bases; unmatched bases: 1. Germline CDR1 is MNHEY and CDR2 is SVGAGI. The CDR3 DNA sequence: TGTGCCAGCAGTTACTCGGGACAGAATAATTCACCCCTCCACTTT. Amino acids: CASSYSGQNNSPLHF.

CDR3 DNA: TGTGCCACCAGTGATTCCAAGGGGAAGGGGACCACAGATACGCAGTATTTT. This sequence encodes CATSDSKGKGTTDTQYF. V and J are TRBV24-1 and TRBJ2-3; the D call may be TRBD1 or TRBD2 (5 bases each). The CDR3 sequence is 17 residues long. The V end was cut by 2 bases, the J end by 2 bases, with 16 bases between. Per germline, CDR1 KGHDR and CDR2 SFDVKD.

The rearrangement uses TRBV19 and TRBJ2-1; D not certain. Trimming removed 6 bases at V and 8 bases at J, with 17 bases between. From germline, CDR1 is LNHDA and CDR2 SQIVND (reference sequence). The CDR3 loop spans 14 amino acids. The CDR3 sequence is CASRRAGRSDEQFF. The DNA for the CDR3 is TGTGCCAGTAGAAGGGCAGGTCGGAGCGATGAGCAGTTCTTC.

The CDR3 DNA sequence: TGCGCCAGCAGCTTGGATGGGGGGCTCGAAGGCAATCAGCCCCAGCATTTT. It yields the protein CASSLDGGLEGNQPQHF. The chain carries TRBV5-1 and TRBJ1-5; D is perhaps TRBD1 (6 bases). Germline values: CDR1 SGHRS, CDR2 YFSETQ. V gave up 0 bases and J gave up 2 bases, with 15 bases separating them. This CDR3 has 17 amino acids.

The V call is TRBV7-9, the J call TRBJ1-2; a possible D gene is TRBD1 (5 bases). V lost 0 bases to trimming and J lost 8 bases, with 13 bases between them. Germline lookup yields CDR1 SEHNR and CDR2 FQNEAQ (reference sequence). CDR3 length equals 14 residues. CDR3 bases: TGTGCCAGCAGCTTAGCCTACAGGCCCTGGGGCTACACCTTC. It specifies CASSLAYRPWGYTF.

The gene calls are TRBV7-2 and TRBJ2-5; 9 nucleotides align to TRBD1. Looked up from germline, CDR1 is SGHTA and CDR2 is FQGNSA. This CDR3 comprises 14 residues. V shed 7 bases, J shed 5 bases, and the junction held 8 bases outside the gene matches. CDR3 residues: CASTQTGGYETQYF. The DNA of the CDR3 is TGTGCCAGCACGCAGACAGGGGGTTACGAGACCCAGTACTTC.

The chain combines TRBV19 with TRBJ2-3; 7 bases are shared with TRBD1. V was pared by 7 bases and J by 4 bases, with 11 bases of the junction left unmatched. Per germline, CDR1 LNHDA and CDR2 SQIVND (reference sequence). CDR3 length: 15 residues. CDR3 loop: CASTETGSYSDTQYF. The CDR3 region has the DNA TGTGCCAGTACCGAGACAGGGAGCTACTCAGATACGCAGTATTTT.

The chain carries TRBV12-3 or TRBV12-4 and TRBJ1-5, with a possible D match to TRBD1 (5 bases). With 7 bases removed from V and 6 bases from J, the gap between germline ends came to 13 bases. This CDR3 spans 13 amino acids. CDR3 amino acids: CASTTRVLQPQHF. As DNA, the CDR3 is TGTGCCAGCACCACCAGGGTCCTTCAGCCCCAGCATTTT.

This clone was observed a few times. The V call is TRBV4-1, the J call TRBJ2-7; D unclear. V was trimmed by 4 bases and J by 2 bases, leaving 21 bases between them. The CDR3 is made up of 17 amino acids. The germline CDR1 and CDR2 sequences are MGHRA and YSYEKL. The CDR3 DNA follows: TGCGCCAGCAGCCCAGCCGGGCCCACAGTAAAGACCTACGAGCAGTACTTC. Encoded protein: CASSPAGPTVKTYEQYF.